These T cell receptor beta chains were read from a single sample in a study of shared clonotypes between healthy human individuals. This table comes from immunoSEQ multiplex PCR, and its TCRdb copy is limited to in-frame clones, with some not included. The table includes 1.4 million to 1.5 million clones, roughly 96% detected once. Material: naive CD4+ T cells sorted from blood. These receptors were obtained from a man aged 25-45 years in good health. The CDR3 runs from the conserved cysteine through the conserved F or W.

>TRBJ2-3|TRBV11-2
CASSITDRELADTQYF
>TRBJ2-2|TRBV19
CASSMGPTRRGTGELFF
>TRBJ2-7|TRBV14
CASSPLISYEQYF
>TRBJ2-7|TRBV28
CASSTWFYEQYF
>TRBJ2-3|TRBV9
CASSVVPEGFGTDTQYF
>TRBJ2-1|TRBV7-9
CASSFRASINEQFF
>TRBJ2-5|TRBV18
CASLDGQETQYF
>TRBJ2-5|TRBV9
CASSVDTGFETQYF
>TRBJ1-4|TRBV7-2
CASSSDSGPGEKLFF
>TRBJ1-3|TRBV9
CASSGTVSGNTIYF
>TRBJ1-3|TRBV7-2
CASRYSSGNTIYF
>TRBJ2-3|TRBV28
CASSLPTAAPDTQYF
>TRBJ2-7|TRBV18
CASSPLGAHEQYF
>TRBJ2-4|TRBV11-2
CASSPGAAKNIQYF
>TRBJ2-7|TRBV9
CASSPREVFRGKQYF
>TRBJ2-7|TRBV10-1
CASSEGPGESSYEQYF
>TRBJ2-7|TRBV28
CASTGGSAESSYEQYF
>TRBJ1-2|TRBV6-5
CASSYSRGGNYGYTF
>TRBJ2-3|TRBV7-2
CASSSSSVAGTDTQYF
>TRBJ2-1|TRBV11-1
CASSPVWWEQFF
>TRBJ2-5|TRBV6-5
CASSPGLAYKETQYF
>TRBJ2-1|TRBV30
CAWSVAGREQFF
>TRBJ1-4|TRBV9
CASALTADPWEKLFF
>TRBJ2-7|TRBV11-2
CASSSFSGSYEQYF